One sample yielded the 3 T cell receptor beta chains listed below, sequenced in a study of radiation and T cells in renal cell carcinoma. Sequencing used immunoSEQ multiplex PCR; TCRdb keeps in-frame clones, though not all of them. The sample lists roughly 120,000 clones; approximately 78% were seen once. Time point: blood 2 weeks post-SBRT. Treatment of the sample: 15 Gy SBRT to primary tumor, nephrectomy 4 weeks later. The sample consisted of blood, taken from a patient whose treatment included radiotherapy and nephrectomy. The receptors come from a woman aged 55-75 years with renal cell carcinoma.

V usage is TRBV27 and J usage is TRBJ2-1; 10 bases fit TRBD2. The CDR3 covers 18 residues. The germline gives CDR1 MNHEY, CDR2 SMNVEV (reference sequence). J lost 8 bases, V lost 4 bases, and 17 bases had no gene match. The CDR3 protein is CASSYPASGSQHLDEQFF. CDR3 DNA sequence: TGTGCCAGCAGTTACCCCGCTAGCGGGAGTCAACACCTCGATGAGCAGTTCTTC.

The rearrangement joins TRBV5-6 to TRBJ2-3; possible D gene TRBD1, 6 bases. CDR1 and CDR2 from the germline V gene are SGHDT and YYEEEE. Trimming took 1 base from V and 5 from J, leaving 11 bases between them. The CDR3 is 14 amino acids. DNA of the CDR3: TGTGCCAGCAGCTTGACAGGGATCGGAGATACGCAGTATTTT. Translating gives CASSLTGIGDTQYF.

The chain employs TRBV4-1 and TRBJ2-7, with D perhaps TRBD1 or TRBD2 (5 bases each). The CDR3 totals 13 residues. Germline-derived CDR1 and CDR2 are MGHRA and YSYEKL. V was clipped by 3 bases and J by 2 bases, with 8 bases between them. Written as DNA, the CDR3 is TGCGCCAGCAGCCAGGGACGGACCTACGAGCAGTACTTC. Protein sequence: CASSQGRTYEQYF.